The present entry profiles one TCR beta chain with its context. Other DNA sequences in the sample encode the same CDR3. The data derive from a study of technical replicates of blood from a few donors. The germline V gene has CDR1 MNHNS and CDR2 SASEGT. V gave up 6 bases and J gave up 0 bases, with 8 bases separating them. The CDR3 covers 13 residues. Measured with immunoSEQ multiplex PCR; TCRdb has only the in-frame clones, and not every one. The sample carries 80,000 to 100,000 clones, about 95% recorded once. Sequences were obtained from T cells isolated from PBMCs. The genes are TRBV6-1 and TRBJ1-2; D is possibly TRBD1 (5 bases). The sequence was collected from a human donor in good health. CDR3 in DNA: TGTGCCAGCAGCCCCAGGGCTAACTATGGCTACACCTTC. It codes for CASSPRANYGYTF.